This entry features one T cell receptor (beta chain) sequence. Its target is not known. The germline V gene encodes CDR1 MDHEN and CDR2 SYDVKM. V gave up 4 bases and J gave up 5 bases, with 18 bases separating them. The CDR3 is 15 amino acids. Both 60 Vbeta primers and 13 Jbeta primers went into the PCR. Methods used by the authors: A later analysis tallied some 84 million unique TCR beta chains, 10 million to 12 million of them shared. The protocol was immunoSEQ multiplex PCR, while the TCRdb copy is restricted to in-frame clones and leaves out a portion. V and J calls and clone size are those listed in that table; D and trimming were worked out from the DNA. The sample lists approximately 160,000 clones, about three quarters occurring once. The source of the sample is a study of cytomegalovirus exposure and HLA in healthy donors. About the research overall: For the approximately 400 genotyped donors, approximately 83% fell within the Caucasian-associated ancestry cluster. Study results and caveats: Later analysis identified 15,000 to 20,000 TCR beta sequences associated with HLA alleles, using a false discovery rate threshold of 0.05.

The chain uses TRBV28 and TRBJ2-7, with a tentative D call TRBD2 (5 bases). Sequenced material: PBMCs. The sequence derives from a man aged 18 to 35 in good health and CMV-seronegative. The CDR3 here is CASSSAGNRADEQYF. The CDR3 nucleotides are TGTGCCAGCAGTTCGGCCGGGAATCGGGCCGACGAGCAGTACTTC.